This paragraph covers one TCR beta chain sequence. This record comes from a study of response to subunit inactivated influenza vaccine. V was pared by 2 bases and J by 14 bases, with 6 bases of the junction left unmatched. The CDR3 totals 13 residues. CDR1 and CDR2 from the germline V gene are GTSNPN and SVGIG (reference sequence). TCRdb fed the RT-PCR reads into MiXCR, producing one record per CDR3 protein. The sample holds about 540,000 distinct CDR3 sequences, around 21% seen once. These data were likewise used in another study, on T cells expressing NK-cell markers. That report adds: What made the TCR beta cDNA was 5'RACE template switching with UMIs. There were seven HCMV-seropositive donors and one seronegative donor among the eight sequenced.

This clonotype originated in a middle-aged man who received an inactivated influenza vaccine. The chain links TRBV30 to TRBJ2-1; 13 nucleotides match TRBD2. This specimen was CD4+ T cells sorted from PBMCs, taken roughly 12 days after vaccination. The CDR3 region has the DNA TGTGCCTGGAGTCCCGGACTAGCGGGAGATAAGTTCTTC. This translates into CAWSPGLAGDKFF. Drawing the rest from reference TRBV30 and TRBJ2-1, the complete variable domain is SQTIHQWPATLVQPVGSPLSLECTVEGTSNPNLYWYRQAAGRGLQLLFYSVGIGQISSEVPQNLSASRPQDRQFILSSKKLLLSDSGFYLCAWSPGLAGDKFFGPGTRLTVL.